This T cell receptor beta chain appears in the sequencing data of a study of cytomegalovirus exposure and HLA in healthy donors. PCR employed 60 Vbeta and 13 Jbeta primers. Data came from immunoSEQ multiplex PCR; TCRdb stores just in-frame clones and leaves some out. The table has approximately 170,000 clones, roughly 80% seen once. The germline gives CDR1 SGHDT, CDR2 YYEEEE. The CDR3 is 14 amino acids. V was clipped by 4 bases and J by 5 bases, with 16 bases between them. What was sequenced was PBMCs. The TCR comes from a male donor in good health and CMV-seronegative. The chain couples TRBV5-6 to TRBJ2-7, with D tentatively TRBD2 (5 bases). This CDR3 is CASSQTTIADEQYF. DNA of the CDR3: TGTGCCAGCAGCCAAACGACTATTGCCGACGAGCAGTACTTC.